This T cell receptor beta chain comes out of a study of T cell clones after liver transplantation. Study overall: Post-transplant blood was tracked for graft-donor-reactive T cell clones identified in a pre-transplant mixed lymphocyte reaction. Third-party-reactive TCRbeta sequences from pre-transplant mixed lymphocyte reactions served as antigen-independent comparators.

Sorting of unstimulated PBMCs yielded separate CD3+CD4+ and CD3+CD8+ fractions. Generated by immunoSEQ multiplex PCR, the TCRdb table keeps only in-frame clones and is missing some. The profile shows approximately 72,000 clones, about 88% of them singletons. The specimen was CD4+ T cells from blood, collected before liver transplant. The TCR sequence derives from a human donor who received a liver transplant.

In nucleotides, the CDR3 is TGCAGCGTTTGGGAAGGCAATCAGCCCCAGCATTTT. Its protein is CSVWEGNQPQHF. The rearrangement links TRBV29-1 to TRBJ1-5; D uncertain. V gave up 5 bases and J gave up 2 bases, with 7 bases separating them. CDR3 length: 12 amino acids. Germline CDR1 reads SQVTM; CDR2 reads ANQGSEA.